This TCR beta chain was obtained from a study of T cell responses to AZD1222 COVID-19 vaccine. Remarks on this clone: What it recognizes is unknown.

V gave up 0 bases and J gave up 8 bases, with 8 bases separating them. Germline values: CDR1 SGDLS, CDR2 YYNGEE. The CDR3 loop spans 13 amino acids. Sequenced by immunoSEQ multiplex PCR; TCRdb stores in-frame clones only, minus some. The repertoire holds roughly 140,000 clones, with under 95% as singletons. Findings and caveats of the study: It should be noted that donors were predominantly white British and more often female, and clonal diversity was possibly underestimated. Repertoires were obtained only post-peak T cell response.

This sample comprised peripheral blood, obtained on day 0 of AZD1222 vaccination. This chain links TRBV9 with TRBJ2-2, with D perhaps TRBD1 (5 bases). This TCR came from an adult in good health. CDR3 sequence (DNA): TGTGCCAGCAGCGTAGAGGGGCGGGGGGAGCTGTTTTTT. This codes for CASSVEGRGELFF.